A selection of T cell receptor beta chains follows, all from one sample in a study of neurological immune-mediated disorders. MiXCR was run by TCRdb on the 5' RACE reads, yielding one entry per CDR3 protein. The sample has 25,000 or so distinct CDR3 sequences, around 13% seen once. Material for sequencing was CD4+ T cells from blood. All receptors derive from a female donor with HTLV-1-associated myelopathy (HAM/TSP). The conserved cysteine and the conserved F or W are not part of the CDR3 here.

V	J	CDR3
TRBV20-1	TRBJ2-1	SARYSQTGSSYNEKF
TRBV12-3/TRBV12-4	TRBJ1-4	ASSLDPGPNEKLF
TRBV4-3	TRBJ2-7	ASSNLTGTGGSEQY
TRBV5-5	TRBJ1-5	ASSLLGGRGQPQH
TRBV2	TRBJ2-7	ASSTGQGAQEQY
TRBV11-2	TRBJ2-5	ASSLSPLAFQETQY
TRBV20-1	TRBJ2-2	SARGVRSTGELF
TRBV7-2	TRBJ2-7	ASSFAAGTSGGEQY
TRBV5-1	TRBJ1-1	ASSRAMGSEAF
TRBV20-1	TRBJ1-6	SATNGREGNNSPLH
TRBV20-1	TRBJ2-5	SASEEETQY
TRBV2	TRBJ2-7	ASRPLLAGDMGGEQY
TRBV7-2	TRBJ1-2	ASSLEQGDYGYT
TRBV7-9	TRBJ2-1	ASSLPREGVRQF
TRBV11-3	TRBJ2-3	ASSLAGATGSDTQY
TRBV5-4	TRBJ2-3	ASSFNSDQDTQY
TRBV7-2	TRBJ1-1	ASSLAHTEAF
TRBV5-1	TRBJ1-3	ASSPAGSGNTIY
TRBV20-1	TRBJ2-3	SASGDSTDTQY
TRBV29-1	TRBJ2-3	SVGGDVTDTQY
TRBV24-1	TRBJ2-6	ATSDFSTGANVLT
TRBV6-5	TRBJ2-1	ASSYSMTAPYNEQF
TRBV5-6	TRBJ2-5	ASSFRTSGRETQY
TRBV7-3	TRBJ2-5	ASSPGGGTSGIQETQY
TRBV4-3	TRBJ1-1	AGREYRTEAF
TRBV3-1	TRBJ2-1	ASSPQLAGTYNEQF